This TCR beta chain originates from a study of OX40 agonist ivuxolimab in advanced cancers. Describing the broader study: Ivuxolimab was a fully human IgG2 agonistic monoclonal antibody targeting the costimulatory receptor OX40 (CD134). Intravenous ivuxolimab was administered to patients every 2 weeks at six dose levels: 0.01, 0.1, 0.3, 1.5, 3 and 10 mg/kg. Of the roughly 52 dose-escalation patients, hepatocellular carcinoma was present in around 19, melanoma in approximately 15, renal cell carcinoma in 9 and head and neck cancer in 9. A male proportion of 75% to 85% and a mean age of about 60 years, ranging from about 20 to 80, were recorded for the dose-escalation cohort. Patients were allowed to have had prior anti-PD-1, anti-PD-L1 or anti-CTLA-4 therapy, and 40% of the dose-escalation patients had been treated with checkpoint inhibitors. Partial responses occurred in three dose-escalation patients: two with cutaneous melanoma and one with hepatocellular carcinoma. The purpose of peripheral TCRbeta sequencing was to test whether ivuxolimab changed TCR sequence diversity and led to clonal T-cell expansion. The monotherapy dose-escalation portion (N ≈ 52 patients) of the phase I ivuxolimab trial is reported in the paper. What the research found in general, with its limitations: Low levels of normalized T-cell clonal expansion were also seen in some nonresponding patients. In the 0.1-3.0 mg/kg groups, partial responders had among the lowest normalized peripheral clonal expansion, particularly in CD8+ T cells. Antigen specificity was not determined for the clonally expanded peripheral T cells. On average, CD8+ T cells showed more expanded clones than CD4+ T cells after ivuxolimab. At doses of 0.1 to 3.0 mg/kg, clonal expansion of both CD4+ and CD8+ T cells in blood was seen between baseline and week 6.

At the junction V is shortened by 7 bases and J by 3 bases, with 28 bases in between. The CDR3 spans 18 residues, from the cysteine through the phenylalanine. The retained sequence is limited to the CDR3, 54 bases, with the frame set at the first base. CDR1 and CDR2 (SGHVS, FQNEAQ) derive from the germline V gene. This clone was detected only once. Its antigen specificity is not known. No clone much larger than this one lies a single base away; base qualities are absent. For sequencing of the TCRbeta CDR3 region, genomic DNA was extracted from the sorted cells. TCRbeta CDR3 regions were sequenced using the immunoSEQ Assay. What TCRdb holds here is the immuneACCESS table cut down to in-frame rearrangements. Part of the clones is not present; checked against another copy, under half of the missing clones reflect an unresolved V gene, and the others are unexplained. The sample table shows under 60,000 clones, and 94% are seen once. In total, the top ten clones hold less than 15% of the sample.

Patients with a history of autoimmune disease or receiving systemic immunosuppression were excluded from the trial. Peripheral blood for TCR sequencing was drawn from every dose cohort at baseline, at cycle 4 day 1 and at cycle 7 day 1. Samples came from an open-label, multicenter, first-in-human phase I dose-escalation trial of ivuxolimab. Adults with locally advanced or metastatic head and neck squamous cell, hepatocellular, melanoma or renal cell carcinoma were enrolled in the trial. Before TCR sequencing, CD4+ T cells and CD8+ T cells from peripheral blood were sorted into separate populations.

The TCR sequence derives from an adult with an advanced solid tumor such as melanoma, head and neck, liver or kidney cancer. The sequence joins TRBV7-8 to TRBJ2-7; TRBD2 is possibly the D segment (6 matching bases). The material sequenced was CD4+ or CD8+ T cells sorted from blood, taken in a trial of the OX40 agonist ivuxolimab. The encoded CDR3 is CASIPNVWDSLPHYEQYF. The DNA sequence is TGTGCCAGCATCCCGAATGTGTGGGACTCTCTCCCCCACTACGAGCAGTACTTC.